The clone carrying this T cell receptor beta chain occurred many times. The data belong to a study of metastatic and nonmetastatic thyroid tumors. Methods used by the authors: Clinicopathological groups differed in CDR3, with these differences serving to build a distant-metastasis classifier for papillary thyroid cancer. From the PCR reads, TCRdb re-called clones with MiXCR. TCRdb assigned the V and J calls; the authors' analysis was not used. The sample includes 33,000 or so clones, about 20% of them seen just once. The CDR3 covers 13 residues. Germline V lookup: CDR1 SEHNR, CDR2 FQNEAQ (reference sequence). Trimming removed 6 bases at V and 1 base at J, with 9 bases between. Treatment of any kind had been given to no patient before thyroid surgery.

The TCR comes from a female donor with papillary thyroid cancer or a benign thyroid nodule (not recorded which). Some clones in this sample may be carry-over from other donors' samples. Sequencing was carried out using blood. This chain connects TRBV7-9 to TRBJ1-1, with a tentative D call TRBD1 (6 bases). CDR3 sequence reads: CASRSQGNTEAFF. CDR3 DNA sequence: TGTGCCAGCAGGTCACAGGGGAACACTGAAGCTTTCTTT.